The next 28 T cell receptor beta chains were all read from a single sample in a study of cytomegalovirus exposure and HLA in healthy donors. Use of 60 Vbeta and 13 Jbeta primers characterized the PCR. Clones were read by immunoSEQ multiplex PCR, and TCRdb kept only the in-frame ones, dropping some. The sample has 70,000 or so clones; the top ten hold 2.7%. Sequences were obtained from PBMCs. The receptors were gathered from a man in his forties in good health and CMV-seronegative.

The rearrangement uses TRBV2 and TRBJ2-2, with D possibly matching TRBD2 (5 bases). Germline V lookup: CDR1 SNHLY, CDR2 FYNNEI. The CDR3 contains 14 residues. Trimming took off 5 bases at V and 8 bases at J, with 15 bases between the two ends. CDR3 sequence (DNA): TGTGCCAGCAGTAGACCCGAGGGAGCGGGGGAGCTGTTTTTT. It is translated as CASSRPEGAGELFF.

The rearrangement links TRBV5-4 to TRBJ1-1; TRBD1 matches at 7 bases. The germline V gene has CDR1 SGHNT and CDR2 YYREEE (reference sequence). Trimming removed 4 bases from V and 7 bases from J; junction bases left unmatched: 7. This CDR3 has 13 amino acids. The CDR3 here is CASSTGTALEAFF. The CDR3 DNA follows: TGTGCCAGCAGCACGGGGACAGCTCTTGAAGCTTTCTTT. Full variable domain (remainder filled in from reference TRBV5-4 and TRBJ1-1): ETGVTQSPTHLIKTRGQQVTLRCSSQSGHNTVSWYQQALGQGPQFIFQYYREEENGRGNFPPRFSGLQFPNYSSELNVNALELDDSALYLCASSTGTALEAFFGQGTRLTVV.

This chain's CDR3 is CSVDIGSGVTDTQYF. CDR3 in DNA: TGCAGCGTTGATATTGGCAGCGGGGTGACAGATACGCAGTATTTT. This chain connects TRBV29-1 to TRBJ2-3, with 7 bases matching TRBD2. J was trimmed by 3 bases and V by 3 bases; bases with no gene match: 9. Germline V CDR1 and CDR2: SQVTM, ANQGSEA. This CDR3 comprises 15 residues.

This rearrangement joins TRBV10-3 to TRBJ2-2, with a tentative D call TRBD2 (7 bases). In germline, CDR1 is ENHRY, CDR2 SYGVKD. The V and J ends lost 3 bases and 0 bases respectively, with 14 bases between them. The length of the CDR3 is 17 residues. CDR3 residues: CAISDWGAGANTGELFF. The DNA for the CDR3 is TGTGCCATCAGTGATTGGGGGGCGGGGGCGAACACCGGGGAGCTGTTTTTT.

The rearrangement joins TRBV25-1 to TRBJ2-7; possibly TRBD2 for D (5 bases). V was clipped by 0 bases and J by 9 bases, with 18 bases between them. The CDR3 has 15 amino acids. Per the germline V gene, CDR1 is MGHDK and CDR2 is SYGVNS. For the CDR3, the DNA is TGTGCCAGCAGTGAATATCGGGGTATCTCGGCTGGGCAGTACTTC. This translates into CASSEYRGISAGQYF.

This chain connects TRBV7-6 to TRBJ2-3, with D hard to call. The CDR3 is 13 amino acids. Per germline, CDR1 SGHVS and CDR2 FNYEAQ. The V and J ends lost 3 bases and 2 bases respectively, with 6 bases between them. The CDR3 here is CASSFRPTDTQYF. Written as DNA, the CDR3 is TGTGCCAGCAGCTTCCGTCCCACAGATACGCAGTATTTT.

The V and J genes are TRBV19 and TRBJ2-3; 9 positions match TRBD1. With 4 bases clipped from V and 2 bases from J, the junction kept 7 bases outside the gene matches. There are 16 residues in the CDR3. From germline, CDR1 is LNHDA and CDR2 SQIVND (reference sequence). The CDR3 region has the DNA TGTGCCAGTAGTACCGGGACAGGGTTTTCCACAGATACGCAGTATTTT. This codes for CASSTGTGFSTDTQYF.

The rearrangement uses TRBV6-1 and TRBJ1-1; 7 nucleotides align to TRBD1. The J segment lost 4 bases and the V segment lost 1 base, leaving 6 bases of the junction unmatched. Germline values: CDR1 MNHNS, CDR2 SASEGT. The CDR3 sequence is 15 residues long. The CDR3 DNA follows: TGTGCCAGCAGTGAAGGCGGTAGGGGGCGCACTGAAGCTTTCTTT. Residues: CASSEGGRGRTEAFF.

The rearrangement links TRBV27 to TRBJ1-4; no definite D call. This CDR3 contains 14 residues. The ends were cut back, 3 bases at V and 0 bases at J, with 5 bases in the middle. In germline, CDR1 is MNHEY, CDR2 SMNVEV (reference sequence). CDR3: CASSLQATNEKLFF. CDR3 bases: TGTGCCAGCAGTTTGCAGGCAACTAATGAAAAACTGTTTTTT. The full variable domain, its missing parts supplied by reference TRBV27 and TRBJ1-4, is EAQVTQNPRYLITVTGKKLTVTCSQNMNHEYMSWYRQDPGLGLRQIYYSMNVEVTDKGDVPEGYKVSRKEKRNFPLILESPSPNQTSLYFCASSLQATNEKLFFGSGTQLSVL.

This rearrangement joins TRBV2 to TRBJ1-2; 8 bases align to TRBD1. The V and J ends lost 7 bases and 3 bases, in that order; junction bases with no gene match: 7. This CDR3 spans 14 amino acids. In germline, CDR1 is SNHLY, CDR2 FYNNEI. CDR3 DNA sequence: TGTGCCAGCATTATGGACAGGGCCTACTATGGCTACACCTTC. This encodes CASIMDRAYYGYTF.

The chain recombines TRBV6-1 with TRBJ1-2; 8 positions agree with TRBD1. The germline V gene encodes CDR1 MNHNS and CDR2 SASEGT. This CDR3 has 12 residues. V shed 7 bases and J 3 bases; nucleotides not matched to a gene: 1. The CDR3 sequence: CASMTGDYGYTF. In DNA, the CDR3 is TGTGCCAGCATGACAGGGGACTATGGCTACACCTTC.

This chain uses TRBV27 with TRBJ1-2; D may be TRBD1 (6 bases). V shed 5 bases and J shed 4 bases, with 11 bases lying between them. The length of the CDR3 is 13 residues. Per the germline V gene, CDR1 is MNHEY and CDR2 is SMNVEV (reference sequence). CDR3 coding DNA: TGTGCCAGCAGTGGACAGCCGCGCTATGGCTACACCTTC. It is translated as CASSGQPRYGYTF.

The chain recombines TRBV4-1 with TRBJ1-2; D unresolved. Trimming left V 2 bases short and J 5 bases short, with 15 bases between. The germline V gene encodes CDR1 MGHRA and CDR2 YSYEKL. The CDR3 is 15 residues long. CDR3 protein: CASSQSRGGKYGYTF. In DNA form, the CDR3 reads TGCGCCAGCAGCCAATCTCGGGGAGGAAAATATGGCTACACCTTC.

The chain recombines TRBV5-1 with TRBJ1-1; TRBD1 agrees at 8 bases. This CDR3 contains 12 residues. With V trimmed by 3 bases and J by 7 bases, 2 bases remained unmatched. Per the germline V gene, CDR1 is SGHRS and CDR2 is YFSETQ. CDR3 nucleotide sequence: TGCGCCAGCAGCTCTGGACAGGGTGAAGCTTTCTTT. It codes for CASSSGQGEAFF.

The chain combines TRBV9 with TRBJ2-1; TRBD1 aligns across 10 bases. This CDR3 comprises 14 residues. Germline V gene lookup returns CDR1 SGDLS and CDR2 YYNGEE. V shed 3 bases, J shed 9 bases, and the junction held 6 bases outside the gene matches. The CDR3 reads CASSGGTGAGEQFF. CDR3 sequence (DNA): TGTGCCAGCAGCGGCGGGACAGGGGCTGGTGAGCAGTTCTTC.

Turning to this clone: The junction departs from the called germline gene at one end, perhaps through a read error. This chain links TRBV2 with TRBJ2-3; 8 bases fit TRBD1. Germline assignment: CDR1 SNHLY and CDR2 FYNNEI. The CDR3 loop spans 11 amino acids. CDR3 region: CAGTGTDTQYF. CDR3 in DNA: TGTGCCGGGACAGGCACGGATACGCAGTATTTT.

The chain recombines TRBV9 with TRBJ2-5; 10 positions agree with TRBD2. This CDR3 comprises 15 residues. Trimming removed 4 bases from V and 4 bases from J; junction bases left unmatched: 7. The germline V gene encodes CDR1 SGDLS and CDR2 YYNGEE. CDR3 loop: CASSSQRGGAETQYF. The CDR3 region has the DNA TGTGCCAGCAGCTCCCAGCGGGGGGGAGCAGAGACCCAGTACTTC.

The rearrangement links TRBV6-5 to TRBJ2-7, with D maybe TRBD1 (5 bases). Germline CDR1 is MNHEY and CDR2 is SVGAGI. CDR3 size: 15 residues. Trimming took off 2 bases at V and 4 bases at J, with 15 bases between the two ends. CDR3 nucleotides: TGTGCCAGCAGTTACGGGCAGGGCCATCGGTACGAGCAGTACTTC. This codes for CASSYGQGHRYEQYF.

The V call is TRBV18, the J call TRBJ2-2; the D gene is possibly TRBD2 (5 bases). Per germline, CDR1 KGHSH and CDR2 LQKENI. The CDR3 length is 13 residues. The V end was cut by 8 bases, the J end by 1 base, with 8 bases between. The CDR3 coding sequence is TGTGCCAGCGTACGGGGGAACACCGGGGAGCTGTTTTTT. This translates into CASVRGNTGELFF.

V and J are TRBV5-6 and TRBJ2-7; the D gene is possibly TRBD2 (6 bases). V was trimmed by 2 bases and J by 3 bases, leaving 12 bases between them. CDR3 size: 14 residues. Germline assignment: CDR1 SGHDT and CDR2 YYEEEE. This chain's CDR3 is CASSLRAGNYEQYF. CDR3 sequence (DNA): TGTGCCAGCAGCTTAAGGGCGGGGAACTACGAGCAGTACTTC.

The CDR3 coding sequence is TGTGCCAGCAGTGTGGGGGGTTCTCAGCCCCAGCATTTT. Amino acid sequence: CASSVGGSQPQHF. The gene calls are TRBV6-1 and TRBJ1-5, with D maybe TRBD1 (5 bases). There are 13 residues in the CDR3. Germline V gives CDR1 MNHNS, CDR2 SASEGT. V was pared by 4 bases and J by 6 bases, with 10 bases between.

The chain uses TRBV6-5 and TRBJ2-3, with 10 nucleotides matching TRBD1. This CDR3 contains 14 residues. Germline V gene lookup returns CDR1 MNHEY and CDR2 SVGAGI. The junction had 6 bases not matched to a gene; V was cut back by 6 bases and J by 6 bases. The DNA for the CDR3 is TGTGCCAGCAGCCGGACAGGGGGGGTCGATACGCAGTATTTT. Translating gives CASSRTGGVDTQYF.

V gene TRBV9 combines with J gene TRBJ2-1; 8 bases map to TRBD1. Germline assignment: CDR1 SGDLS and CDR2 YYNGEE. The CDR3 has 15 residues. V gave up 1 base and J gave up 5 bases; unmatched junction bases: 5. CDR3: CASSVLQGGDNEQFF. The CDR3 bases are TGTGCCAGCAGCGTACTACAGGGGGGAGACAATGAGCAGTTCTTC.

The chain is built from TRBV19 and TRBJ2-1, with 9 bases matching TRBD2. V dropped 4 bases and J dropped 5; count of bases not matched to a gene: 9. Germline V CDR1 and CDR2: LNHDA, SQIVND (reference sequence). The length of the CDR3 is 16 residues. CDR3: CASSKQRASGNNEQFF. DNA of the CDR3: TGTGCCAGTAGTAAACAAAGGGCTAGCGGGAACAATGAGCAGTTCTTC.

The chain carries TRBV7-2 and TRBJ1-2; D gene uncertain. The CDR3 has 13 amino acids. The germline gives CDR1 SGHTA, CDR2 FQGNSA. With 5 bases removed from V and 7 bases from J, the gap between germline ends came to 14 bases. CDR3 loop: CASSTHPSGGYTF. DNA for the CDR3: TGTGCCAGCAGCACCCACCCTTCGGGTGGCTACACCTTC.

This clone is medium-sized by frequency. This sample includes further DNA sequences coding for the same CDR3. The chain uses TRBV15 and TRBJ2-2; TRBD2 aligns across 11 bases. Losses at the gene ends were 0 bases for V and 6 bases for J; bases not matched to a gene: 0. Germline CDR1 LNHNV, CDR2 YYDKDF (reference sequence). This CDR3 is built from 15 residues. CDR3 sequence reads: CATSRDSGGAGELFF. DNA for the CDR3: TGTGCCACCAGCAGAGATAGCGGGGGGGCCGGGGAGCTGTTTTTT.

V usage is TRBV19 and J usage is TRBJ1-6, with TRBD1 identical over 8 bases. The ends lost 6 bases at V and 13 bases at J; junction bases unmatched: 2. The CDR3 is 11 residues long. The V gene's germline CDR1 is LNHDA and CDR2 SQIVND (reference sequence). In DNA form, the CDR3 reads TGTGCCAGTAGCAACAGGGGGCCCCTCCACTTT. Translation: CASSNRGPLHF.

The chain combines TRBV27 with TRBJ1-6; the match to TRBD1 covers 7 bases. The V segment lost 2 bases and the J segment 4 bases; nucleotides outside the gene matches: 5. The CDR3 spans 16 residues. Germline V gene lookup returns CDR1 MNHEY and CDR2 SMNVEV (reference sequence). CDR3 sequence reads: CASSLTGTAYNSPLHF. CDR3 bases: TGTGCCAGCAGTTTAACCGGGACAGCTTATAATTCACCCCTCCACTTT.